These 5 T cell receptor beta chains were all obtained from the same sample, sequenced in a study of early T cells in non-severe SARS-CoV-2 infection. TCRdb redid the calling of the 5' RACE reads with MiXCR, one entry per CDR3 protein. The sample carries about 36,000 distinct CDR3 sequences, roughly 6.8% recorded once. Sample: whole blood, taken at baseline. The receptors stem from an adult who was a healthcare worker with PCR-confirmed SARS-CoV-2 infection or an uninfected control (not recorded which).

This clonotype occurred a few times. This rearrangement joins TRBV5-1 to TRBJ2-7; tentative D call: TRBD1 (5 bases). V was clipped by 4 bases and J by 0 bases, with 11 bases between them. Germline assignment: CDR1 SGHRS and CDR2 YFSETQ. The CDR3 loop spans 14 amino acids. Written as DNA, the CDR3 is TGCGCCAGCAGCCAACAGGTCAGCTCCTACGAGCAGTACTTC. It yields the protein CASSQQVSSYEQYF. The whole variable domain, remainder taken from reference TRBV5-1 and TRBJ2-7, is KAGVTQTPRYLIKTRGQQVTLSCSPISGHRSVSWYQQTPGQGLQFLFEYFSETQRNKGNFPGRFSGRQFSNSRSEMNVSTLELGDSALYLCASSQQVSSYEQYFGPGTRLTVT.

In its sample, this clonotype was seen many times. This chain links TRBV29-1 with TRBJ2-7; weak D call: TRBD1 (6 bases). The CDR3 has 11 amino acids. Germline V CDR1 and CDR2: SQVTM, ANQGSEA. With 4 bases removed from V and 5 bases from J, the gap between germline ends came to 9 bases. The CDR3 DNA sequence: TGCAGCGTTGTCAGGGGCAACGAGCAGTACTTC. Its translation: CSVVRGNEQYF.

The genes are TRBV11-2 and TRBJ2-3; the match to TRBD2 covers 7 bases. This CDR3 contains 15 residues. The junction had 7 bases not matched to a gene; V was cut back by 4 bases and J by 3 bases. In germline, CDR1 is SGHAT, CDR2 FQNNGV. CDR3 sequence reads: CASSSYSGSTDTQYF. The CDR3 nucleotides read TGTGCCAGCAGCTCGTATAGCGGGTCAACAGATACGCAGTATTTT.

The chain has TRBV6-2 or TRBV6-3 and TRBJ2-6; D is uncertain. Looked up from germline, CDR1 is MNHEY and CDR2 is SVGEGT. The CDR3 contains 15 residues. Trimming took 3 bases from V and 0 from J, leaving 6 bases between them. CDR3 in amino acids: CASSYRLSGANVLTF. CDR3 DNA sequence: TGTGCCAGCAGTTATCGACTCTCTGGGGCCAACGTCCTGACTTTC.

Ten or more counts support this clonotype. V gene TRBV15 combines with J gene TRBJ1-4; D is ambiguous. Trimming pared 6 bases from V and 4 bases from J, leaving 15 bases between. This CDR3 region has 15 residues. Germline CDR1 is LNHNV and CDR2 is YYDKDF (reference sequence). The chain's CDR3 is CATSVRGRDNEKLFF. CDR3 DNA sequence: TGTGCCACCAGTGTCCGAGGACGGGATAATGAAAAACTGTTTTTT.